These 8 T cell receptor beta chains were sequenced from one sample in a study of shared clonotypes between healthy human individuals (dated by TCRdb to 2019 to 2021). To prepare the library, the immunoSEQ multiplex PCR assay was applied. TCRdb holds this immuneACCESS table with in-frame rearrangements only. Some clones are missing; in checked studies, unresolved V genes explain under half, and the rest has no known cause. This sample lists about 1.1 million clones; roughly 77% were detected once. The ten largest clones capture approximately 0.95% of the sample. The sample comprised memory CD4+ T cells from PBMCs. The sample's cell subset or site label is to be understood as: CD45RA-negative fraction. The receptors were sampled from a man younger than 35 in good health. Some clones in this sample may be carry-over from other donors' samples.

J is TRBJ1-5 and V is TRBV10-3; tentative D call: TRBD1 (6 bases). Germline CDR1 is ENHRY and CDR2 is SYGVKD. V lost 10 bases and J 4 bases, leaving 17 bases between the germline ends. The CDR3 is 14 amino acids. The CDR3 sequence: CATGQTLLNQPQHF. CDR3 DNA: TGTGCCACCGGACAGACCTTACTAAATCAGCCCCAGCATTTT.

This chain links TRBV20-1 with TRBJ2-5; no firm D call. Germline lookup yields CDR1 DFQATT and CDR2 SNEGSKA (reference sequence). V lost 6 bases to trimming and J lost 5 bases, with 7 bases between them. CDR3 size: 10 residues. The CDR3 here is CSARPETQYF. CDR3 sequence (DNA): TGCAGTGCCCGCCCTGAGACCCAGTACTTC.

The chain has TRBV25-1 and TRBJ1-2, with unresolved D. The germline V gene has CDR1 MGHDK and CDR2 SYGVNS. Trimming removed 1 base at V and 3 bases at J, with 12 bases between. The CDR3 covers 15 residues. The CDR3 reads CASSESHPEYYGYTF. CDR3 DNA: TGTGCCAGCAGTGAATCCCATCCGGAGTACTATGGCTACACCTTC.

V usage is TRBV7-2 and J usage is TRBJ1-3; TRBD1 matches at 7 bases. Germline V gene data show CDR1 as SGHTA and CDR2 as FQGNSA. The ends lost 4 bases at V and 8 bases at J; junction bases unmatched: 11. The CDR3 is 15 amino acids. CDR3 in DNA: TGTGCCAGCAGCTATGGACAGGCGGGTTCGTACACCATATATTTT. This gives the protein CASSYGQAGSYTIYF.

This clone has only a few counts. The chain carries TRBV19 and TRBJ1-2; D call uncertain. The germline V gene encodes CDR1 LNHDA and CDR2 SQIVND (reference sequence). The V gene lost 5 bases and the J gene lost 8 bases, with 15 bases spanning the gap. The CDR3 is 13 residues long. In nucleotides, the CDR3 is TGTGCCAGTAGTTCTGGGATAGGGCTCGGCTACACCTTC. It is translated as CASSSGIGLGYTF.

Concerning this clone: The identical CDR3 is also encoded by other nucleotide sequences in the sample. This chain joins TRBV4-3 and TRBJ2-7; no clear D gene. V gave up 0 bases and J gave up 1 base, with 7 bases separating them. The CDR3 length is 14 residues. Germline V gene lookup returns CDR1 LGHNA and CDR2 YSLEER. CDR3 bases: TGCGCCAGCAGCCAAGATAGGTTTTCCTACGAGCAGTACTTC. Translating gives CASSQDRFSYEQYF.

The V gene is TRBV5-1, the J gene TRBJ1-4; TRBD1 might be the D (5 bases). CDR1 and CDR2 from the germline V gene are SGHRS and YFSETQ. The CDR3 runs to 13 residues. Trimming left V 7 bases short and J 6 bases short, with 13 bases between. CDR3 protein: CASRVGVDEKLFF. DNA for the CDR3: TGCGCCAGCCGTGTGGGGGTGGATGAAAAACTGTTTTTT.

This clone was seen only once. The chain has TRBV11-2 and TRBJ2-5, with D perhaps assigned TRBD1 or TRBD2 (5 bases each). Germline-derived CDR1 and CDR2 are SGHAT and FQNNGV. The V and J ends lost 2 bases and 5 bases respectively, with 18 bases between them. This CDR3 has 16 residues. As DNA, the CDR3 is TGTGCCAGCAGCTTAAGAAGGGCAACCTGGGGGGAGACCCAGTACTTC. Residues: CASSLRRATWGETQYF.